The 22 T cell receptor beta chains presented below share a single source sample, sequenced in a study of T cells in Graves' hyperthyroidism and ophthalmopathy. Amplification of TCR beta CDR3 regions used RNA as the template. The HTBI primer set served for first-round RT-PCR of the TCR CDR3. TCRdb re-called the multiplex PCR reads through MiXCR, storing one row per CDR3 protein. The repertoire holds under 300,000 distinct CDR3 sequences, with approximately 12% as singletons. Sequenced material: blood. The source is a woman younger than 45 with Graves' hyperthyroidism that later progressed to Graves' ophthalmopathy.

This clonotype occurred a few times. The V gene is TRBV4-3, the J gene TRBJ2-1; D perhaps matches TRBD2 (6 bases). Germline V gene lookup returns CDR1 LGHNA and CDR2 YSLEER. The CDR3 contains 16 residues. V lost 0 bases and J 6 bases, leaving 15 bases between the germline ends. CDR3 bases: TGCGCCAGCAGCCAAGATGGGGGGAACCAGCCCAATGAGCAGTTCTTC. It translates to CASSQDGGNQPNEQFF.

This clonotype was recorded many times. The V call is TRBV28, the J call TRBJ2-1, with 13 bases that match TRBD2. J lost 5 bases, V lost 6 bases, and 10 bases had no gene match. The CDR3 has 17 amino acids. Germline V gene sequence: CDR1 MDHEN, CDR2 SYDVKM. The CDR3 bases are TGTGCCAGCAGAACCCCCGGGACTAGCGGGAATAACAATGAGCAGTTCTTC. Translating it yields CASRTPGTSGNNNEQFF.

This clonotype was recorded at least ten times. This rearrangement joins TRBV11-2 to TRBJ2-1, with 13 bases matching TRBD2. CDR1 is SGHAT, CDR2 FQNNGV, per germline. Trimming cost V 1 base and J 8 bases; bases outside gene matches: 8. This CDR3 region has 17 residues. The chain's CDR3 is CASSLALGLAGEDEQFF. The DNA of the CDR3 is TGTGCCAGCAGCTTAGCCCTTGGACTAGCGGGGGAAGATGAGCAGTTCTTC.

The table lists this clonotype with many counts. The rearrangement uses TRBV2 and TRBJ1-4, with 9 nucleotides matching TRBD1. CDR1 is SNHLY and CDR2 is FYNNEI in the germline V gene. The CDR3 loop spans 14 amino acids. With 7 bases clipped from V and 7 bases from J, the junction kept 7 bases outside the gene matches. The CDR3 DNA sequence: TGTGCCAGCAACCCTACAGGGGGCACTGAAAAACTGTTTTTT. Translating gives CASNPTGGTEKLFF.

This clonotype was observed many times. The chain combines TRBV3-1 with TRBJ1-5; no clear D. Germline V gene data show CDR1 as LGHDT and CDR2 as YNNKEL (reference sequence). The V end was cut by 3 bases, the J end by 9 bases, with 9 bases between. This CDR3 spans 12 amino acids. For the CDR3, the DNA is TGTGCCAGCAGCCAGGTCGGACGGCCCCAGCATTTT. Translation: CASSQVGRPQHF.

This clonotype was detected many times. The V and J genes are TRBV27 and TRBJ2-2; the D is unclear. V lost 0 bases to trimming and J lost 7 bases, with 9 bases between them. The germline CDR1 and CDR2 sequences are MNHEY and SMNVEV (reference sequence). The length of the CDR3 is 14 residues. CDR3 residues: CASSLSPLIGELFF. The CDR3 DNA sequence: TGTGCCAGCAGTTTATCGCCCTTAATCGGGGAGCTGTTTTTT.

This clonotype has a count of ten or more. This chain connects TRBV27 to TRBJ2-6, with D possibly being TRBD1 (6 bases). The V gene lost 3 bases and the J gene lost 0 bases, with 9 bases spanning the gap. This CDR3 comprises 16 residues. CDR1 and CDR2 (germline): MNHEY, SMNVEV (reference sequence). CDR3 sequence reads: CASSFTGPSGANVLTF. The CDR3 nucleotides read TGTGCCAGCAGTTTCACAGGGCCCTCTGGGGCCAACGTCCTGACTTTC.

This clonotype was detected ten times or more. J is TRBJ2-5 and V is TRBV28; D is possibly TRBD1 (6 bases). CDR3 length equals 14 residues. Per the germline V gene, CDR1 is MDHEN and CDR2 is SYDVKM. Between the trimmed V and J ends, which lost 4 bases and 6 bases, there was a span of 15 bases. CDR3 DNA sequence: TGTGCCAGCAGTTCGCCAGACAGGTGGCAGACCCAGTACTTC. As protein: CASSSPDRWQTQYF.

The sample holds a few counts of this clonotype. The chain recombines TRBV7-9 with TRBJ2-2; 8 bases are shared with TRBD1. CDR3 length equals 17 residues. The germline V gene encodes CDR1 SEHNR and CDR2 FQNEAQ (reference sequence). V dropped 3 bases and J dropped 1; count of bases not matched to a gene: 7. CDR3 loop: CASSLRLGQVNTGELFF. The CDR3 DNA is TGTGCCAGCAGCTTGCGTCTGGGACAGGTGAACACCGGGGAGCTGTTTTTT.

CDR3 coding DNA: TGTGCCATCAGTGTAGGGACTAGCGACACAGATACGCAGTATTTT. Encoded protein: CAISVGTSDTDTQYF. The V gene is TRBV10-3, the J gene TRBJ2-3, with TRBD2 matching 10 bases. The ends lost 4 bases at V and 2 bases at J; junction bases unmatched: 3. The CDR3 has 15 amino acids. Germline loops: CDR1 ENHRY, CDR2 SYGVKD.

CDR3 sequence reads: CASSQDQPRGPTDTQYF. For the CDR3, the DNA is TGTGCCAGCAGCCAAGATCAACCGAGGGGGCCAACAGATACGCAGTATTTT. This chain links TRBV14 with TRBJ2-3; TRBD1 matches at 7 bases. Germline assignment: CDR1 SGHDN and CDR2 FVKESK. V shed 0 bases, J shed 3 bases, and the junction held 9 bases outside the gene matches. This CDR3 comprises 17 residues.

This clonotype was counted many times. This chain connects TRBV10-3 to TRBJ2-7; D could derive from TRBD1 or TRBD2 (5 bases each). The CDR3 has 13 residues. Trimming shortened V by 6 bases and J by 3 bases, and 12 bases separated the two germline ends. From germline, CDR1 is ENHRY and CDR2 SYGVKD. CDR3: CAISGDGLYEQYF. CDR3 DNA sequence: TGTGCCATCAGCGGGGACGGACTCTACGAGCAGTACTTC.

This clonotype showed up many times. The chain carries TRBV28 and TRBJ1-1, with D perhaps TRBD1 (5 bases). This CDR3 comprises 12 residues. V was cut by 3 bases and J by 6 bases, with 8 bases left in between. Germline V gene sequence: CDR1 MDHEN, CDR2 SYDVKM. The CDR3 loop is CASSFVGAEAFF. The CDR3 DNA is TGTGCCAGCAGTTTCGTGGGGGCTGAAGCTTTCTTT.

The table lists this clonotype with a few counts. The gene calls are TRBV27 and TRBJ2-7; TRBD2 matches 8 bases. The CDR3 is 14 amino acids. Germline CDR1 and CDR2: MNHEY and SMNVEV (reference sequence). Germline trimming cut 4 bases from V and 3 bases from J; bases unmatched to any gene: 5. CDR3 amino acids: CASSSRLAHYEQYF. CDR3 nucleotides: TGTGCCAGCAGTTCCCGACTAGCGCACTACGAGCAGTACTTC.

The table lists this clonotype with many counts. The CDR3 spells CASSLELGGLAGFRDEQFF. The DNA of the CDR3 is TGTGCCAGCAGTTTAGAGTTGGGAGGACTAGCGGGATTTCGCGATGAGCAGTTCTTC. The chain is built from TRBV28 and TRBJ2-1; 12 bases are a match to TRBD2. Germline CDR1 and CDR2: MDHEN and SYDVKM. With 2 bases clipped from V and 8 bases from J, the junction kept 16 bases outside the gene matches. The CDR3 spans 19 residues.

This clonotype was recorded at least ten times. The rearrangement links TRBV30 to TRBJ1-4, with a possible D match to TRBD1 (6 bases). Looked up from germline, CDR1 is GTSNPN and CDR2 is SVGIG (reference sequence). V lost 1 base to trimming and J lost 7 bases, with 10 bases between them. The length of the CDR3 is 13 residues. The CDR3 spells CAWSGTAGEKLFF. In nucleotides, the CDR3 is TGTGCCTGGAGTGGGACAGCTGGTGAAAAACTGTTTTTT.

This clonotype was picked up many times. The chain combines TRBV27 with TRBJ2-1; D might be TRBD2 (6 bases). Germline-derived CDR1 and CDR2 are MNHEY and SMNVEV (reference sequence). This CDR3 has 14 residues. Trimming stripped 3 bases from V and 3 bases from J, with 9 bases between. Written as DNA, the CDR3 is TGTGCCAGCAGTTTCGGAGGGAACTACAATGAGCAGTTCTTC. This translates into CASSFGGNYNEQFF.

The J gene is TRBJ1-1, the V gene TRBV19; 11 bases fit TRBD1. The length of the CDR3 is 14 residues. V lost 7 bases to trimming and J lost 5 bases; unmatched junction nucleotides: 6. Germline V gene sequence: CDR1 LNHDA, CDR2 SQIVND (reference sequence). CDR3 coding DNA: TGTGCCAGTACCCCGGACAGGGGGCATACTGAAGCTTTCTTT. Residues: CASTPDRGHTEAFF.

This clonotype showed up many times. The chain carries TRBV28 and TRBJ1-5; D perhaps matches TRBD1 (5 bases). The CDR3 runs 17 residues. From germline, CDR1 is MDHEN and CDR2 SYDVKM. The V gene lost 1 base and the J gene lost 0 bases, with 13 bases spanning the gap. The CDR3 nucleotides read TGTGCCAGCAGTTTATATGGTACAGGTTCTAGCAATCAGCCCCAGCATTTT. This translates into CASSLYGTGSSNQPQHF.

This clonotype was seen a handful of times. This chain links TRBV6-5 with TRBJ1-2; D remains unclear. This CDR3 is 11 amino acids long. Trimming pared 1 base from V and 7 bases from J, leaving 4 bases between. The germline gives CDR1 MNHEY, CDR2 SVGAGI. CDR3 in DNA: TGTGCCAGCAGTTACTGGGGTGGCTACACCTTC. This translates into CASSYWGGYTF.

This clonotype appeared many times. The CDR3 DNA follows: TGTGCCAGCAGCATCAGGACAGGGGATGGCTACACCTTC. It is translated as CASSIRTGDGYTF. The V and J genes are TRBV7-8 and TRBJ1-2, with TRBD1 matching over 9 bases. V was clipped by 5 bases and J by 6 bases; unmatched bases: 4. The germline gives CDR1 SGHVS, CDR2 FQNEAQ. This CDR3 is 13 amino acids long.

Ten or more counts support this clonotype. This chain links TRBV27 with TRBJ2-1, with TRBD1 matching 7 bases. Germline V gives CDR1 MNHEY, CDR2 SMNVEV (reference sequence). The V gene end was trimmed by 7 bases and the J gene end by 0 bases; junction bases not matched to a gene: 3. The CDR3 is 14 residues long. CDR3 in DNA: TGTGCCAGCACCGGGACAGACTCCTACAATGAGCAGTTCTTC. Protein product: CASTGTDSYNEQFF.